This T cell receptor beta chain appears in the sequencing data of a study of T cells after posttransplantation cyclophosphamide. This clone occurred many times. Its antigen is still unknown. Whole-study results and caveats: TRB clonality was highly associated with recipient CMV seropositivity and reactivation. Later post-transplant blood repertoires were often dominated by donor CD8+ memory clones.

Per germline, CDR1 SGHNT and CDR2 YYREEE (reference sequence). The CDR3 totals 13 residues. V dropped 0 bases and J dropped 8 bases, with 8 bases sitting between them. The table came from immunoSEQ multiplex PCR; TCRdb's copy has only in-frame clones and leaves some out. The counts give about 24,000 clones, none of them seen only once; roughly 6.6% is held by the top ten. The receptor was isolated from a woman aged 55-69 years in good health, CMV-negative, and a related stem cell transplant donor. The chain links TRBV5-4 to TRBJ2-2, with D uncertain. The material sequenced was PBMCs. Here the CDR3 reads CASSLAAGGELFF. The CDR3 region has the DNA TGTGCCAGCAGCTTGGCGGCAGGAGGGGAGCTGTTTTTT.